The 5 T cell receptor beta chains below were found in one sample sequenced in a study of T cells expressing NK-cell markers. TCRdb re-called the 5' RACE reads and catalogs CDR3 proteins one per entry, DNA excluded. The sample has 500,000 to 700,000 distinct CDR3 sequences; the top ten hold 3% to 4.5%. Input material: blood T cells: a sorted CD56 or NKG2C T cell subset, CD4+ or CD8+ T cells, or bulk PBMC T cells (not recorded which). The receptors were sampled from a man aged 18 to 30 in good health.

This rearrangement joins TRBV5-6 to TRBJ2-3; TCRdb indicates TRBD1, and absent DNA this call remains unverified. Germline loops: CDR1 SGHDT, CDR2 YYEEEE. This CDR3 contains 13 residues. The CDR3 sequence is CASSPEGEDTQYF.

J is TRBJ2-7 and V is TRBV6-2 or TRBV6-3; TCRdb indicates TRBD2, and absent DNA this call remains unverified. The CDR3 length is 16 residues. From germline, CDR1 is MNHEY and CDR2 SVGEGT. CDR3 residues: CASSYAGLAGGYEQYF.

This chain connects TRBV20-1 to TRBJ2-7; absent DNA, TCRdb's TRBD2 call cannot be checked. CDR3 length equals 13 residues. Germline V gene lookup returns CDR1 DFQATT and CDR2 SNEGSKA (reference sequence). CDR3 residues: CSPQTRGINEQYF.

V gene TRBV10-1 combines with J gene TRBJ2-3; lacking DNA, the TRBD1 call made by TCRdb goes unchecked. Per germline, CDR1 WNHNN and CDR2 SYGVQD (reference sequence). The CDR3 spans 15 residues. CDR3 in amino acids: CASIPGTGGLGTQYF.

The chain is built from TRBV12-3 or TRBV12-4 and TRBJ2-3; TCRdb gives TRBD2 as the D gene, but with no DNA this cannot be confirmed. This CDR3 has 15 residues. CDR3 residues: CASSFLAGVTDTQYF.